This entry concerns a single TCR beta chain. Clones were sequenced by immunoSEQ multiplex PCR, and TCRdb holds only the in-frame ones, with some missing. The sample lists about 240,000 clones; roughly 89% were seen once. This entry belongs to a study of blood T cell repertoires in COVID-19. Study-level background: The United States, Italy and Spain provided the acute and convalescent COVID-19 samples.

Germline V gene sequence: CDR1 SGHNT, CDR2 YENEEA. CDR3 size: 13 residues. V was cut by 4 bases and J by 4 bases, with 8 bases left in between. Each participant's cohort was designated according to participant-reported clinical history. The V call is TRBV11-3, the J call TRBJ2-1; tentatively, D is TRBD1 (5 bases). Sequencing input: PBMCs or T cells enriched from blood (not recorded which). The sequence was obtained from a middle-aged man who had recovered from COVID-19. CDR3 amino acids: CASSSDRYNEQFF. CDR3 DNA sequence: TGTGCCAGCAGCTCAGACAGATACAATGAGCAGTTCTTC.